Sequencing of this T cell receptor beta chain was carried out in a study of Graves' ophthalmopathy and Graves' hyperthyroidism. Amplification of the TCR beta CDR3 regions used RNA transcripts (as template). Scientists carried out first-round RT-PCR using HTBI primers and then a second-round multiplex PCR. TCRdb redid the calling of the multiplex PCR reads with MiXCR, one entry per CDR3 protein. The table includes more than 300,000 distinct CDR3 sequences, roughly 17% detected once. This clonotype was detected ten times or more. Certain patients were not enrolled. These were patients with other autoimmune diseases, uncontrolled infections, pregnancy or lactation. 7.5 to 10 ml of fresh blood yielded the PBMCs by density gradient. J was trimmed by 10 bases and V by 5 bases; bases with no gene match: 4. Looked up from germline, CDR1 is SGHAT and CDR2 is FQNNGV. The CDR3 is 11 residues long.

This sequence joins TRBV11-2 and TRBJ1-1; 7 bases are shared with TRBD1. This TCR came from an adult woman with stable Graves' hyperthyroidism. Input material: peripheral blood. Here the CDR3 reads CASSRTGAAFF. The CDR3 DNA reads TGTGCCAGCAGCCGAACAGGGGCAGCTTTCTTT.